These T cell receptor beta chains were read from a single sample in a study of T cells in Graves' hyperthyroidism and ophthalmopathy. TCRdb called the multiplex PCR reads again in MiXCR, with one record for every CDR3 protein. The data contain roughly 520,000 distinct CDR3 sequences, approximately 25% of them singletons. Sequences were obtained from blood. The receptors shown here come from a woman between 25 and 40 years old with Graves' ophthalmopathy. Both conserved end residues are part of each CDR3. D genes are given only for firm matches. Not every row has a clone size; where given, it reads once, few, many or a size class.

TRBV13	NA	14	many	TRBJ2-7	TGTGCCAGCAGCTTAGACTGGACCTCCTACGAGCAGTACTTC	CASSLDWTSYEQYF
TRBV11-1	TRBD1	17	many	TRBJ1-5	TGTGCCAGCAGCTTTGGGGCAGGGGGCGACGGCAATCAGCCCCAGCATTTT	CASSFGAGGDGNQPQHF
TRBV9	TRBD2	15	many	TRBJ2-5	TGTGCCAGCAGCGTCCTAGCGGGGGGGCAAGAGACCCAGTACTTC	CASSVLAGGQETQYF
TRBV29-1	NA	12	many	TRBJ2-7	TGCAGCGTGGGGGGTCGACCCTACGAGCAGTACTTC	CSVGGRPYEQYF
TRBV6-1	NA	13	NA	TRBJ1-2	TGTGCCAGCAGTCAACAGGCGACCCTAGGCTACACCTTC	CASSQQATLGYTF
TRBV4-1	NA	16	many	TRBJ1-6	TGCGCCAGCAGCCAAGTGGGTGAGGGGCAAAATTCACCCCTCCACTTT	CASSQVGEGQNSPLHF
TRBV12-3/TRBV12-4	NA	12	many	TRBJ2-7	TGTGCCAGCAGCCCCACAGACTACGGGCAGTACTTC	CASSPTDYGQYF
TRBV15	NA	13	NA	TRBJ2-7	TGTGCCACCAGCAGAGTAGGGTCCCACGAGCAGTACTTC	CATSRVGSHEQYF
TRBV5-1	TRBD2	13	many	TRBJ2-2	TGCGCCAGCAGCTCGCCGGGAGGCGGGGAGCTGTTTTTT	CASSSPGGGELFF
TRBV14	TRBD1	14	many	TRBJ2-4	TGTGCCAGCAGCCACGGACAGGGTGTGGACATTCAGTACTTC	CASSHGQGVDIQYF
TRBV12-3/TRBV12-4	TRBD1	15	NA	TRBJ1-4	TGTGCCAGCAGAGGACGGAGGACAGGAAATGAAAAACTGTTTTTT	CASRGRRTGNEKLFF
TRBV4-1	TRBD1	18	NA	TRBJ1-1	TGCGCCAGCAGCCAACTTTTCTTGGAATGGGACAGGGGCACTGAAGCTTTCTTT	CASSQLFLEWDRGTEAFF
TRBV6-5	TRBD1	16	many	TRBJ1-2	TGTGCCAGCAGTTTCCGGGACAGGGCGCTTAACTATGGCTACACCTTC	CASSFRDRALNYGYTF
TRBV5-1	TRBD1	16	many	TRBJ1-2	TGCGCCAGCAGCCCCGGGGACAGGGCTCATAACTATGGCTACACCTTC	CASSPGDRAHNYGYTF
TRBV6-1	NA	14	NA	TRBJ1-2	TGTGCCAGCATGTCCGGACCAGCTAACTATGGCTACACCTTC	CASMSGPANYGYTF
TRBV29-1	NA	14	many	TRBJ2-5	TGCAGCGTTAATGAGGGTCTAATCCAAGAGACCCAGTACTTC	CSVNEGLIQETQYF
TRBV2	NA	16	NA	TRBJ2-2	TGTGCCACCAGCTCCGACGGAGGGGGGAACACCGGGGAGCTGTTTTTT	CATSSDGGGNTGELFF
TRBV6-1	NA	12	many	TRBJ1-2	TGTGCCAGCAGTGAAGCAGGGCAAGGCTACACCTTC	CASSEAGQGYTF
TRBV25-1	NA	15	once	TRBJ2-7	TGTGCCAGCAGTATAGGCCTTATGAGCTCCTACGAGCAGTACTTC	CASSIGLMSSYEQYF
TRBV19	TRBD2	14	NA	TRBJ2-7	TGTGCCAGTCGGACTAGCCCTAGCTCCTACGAGCAGTACTTC	CASRTSPSSYEQYF
TRBV27	NA	15	NA	TRBJ1-2	TGTGCCAGCAGGGGCAGGGAGACGCTCTATAATGGCTACACCTTC	CASRGRETLYNGYTF
TRBV25-1	TRBD2	12	many	TRBJ2-7	TGTGCCACCGGACGGGGGGGGGACGAGCAGTACTTC	CATGRGGDEQYF
TRBV4-1	TRBD1	16	once	TRBJ1-1	TGCGCCAGCAGCCAACTAATCGGACAGGGTGGGACTGAAGCTTTCTTT	CASSQLIGQGGTEAFF
TRBV27	NA	17	many	TRBJ1-5	TGTGCCAGCAGCTCCTTTCCTGCCGTATTTGGCAATCAGCCCCAGCATTTT	CASSSFPAVFGNQPQHF
TRBV6-1	NA	13	once	TRBJ1-2	TGTGCCAGCAGTGGGGTGGCCGTGGATGGCTACACCTTC	CASSGVAVDGYTF
TRBV20-1	TRBD2	13	few	TRBJ2-7	TGCAGTGCTAGTAGGGGGACTAGCTACGAGCAGTACTTC	CSASRGTSYEQYF
TRBV20-1	NA	13	many	TRBJ2-5	TGCAGTGCTAGGAGCGAGGGACCAGAGACCCAGTACTTC	CSARSEGPETQYF
TRBV13	NA	14	NA	TRBJ1-1	TGTGCGAGTATCTTATGCTTTGGGAACACTGAAGCTTTCTTT	CASILCFGNTEAFF
TRBV4-2	TRBD2	15	NA	TRBJ2-7	TGTGCCAGCAGCCAGCCGGGACTAGCCTACTACGAGCAGTACTTC	CASSQPGLAYYEQYF
TRBV6-5	TRBD1	14	many	TRBJ1-1	TGTGCCAGCAGTTATCAACAGGGGAGAACTGAAGCTTTCTTT	CASSYQQGRTEAFF
TRBV6-1	TRBD2	15	NA	TRBJ2-7	TGTGCCAGCAGTGCCGGGACTAGCGGGAGCAACGAGCAGTACTTC	CASSAGTSGSNEQYF
TRBV12-3/TRBV12-4	TRBD1	15	few	TRBJ2-1	TGTGCCAGCAGTCGGGACAGGGCGACCTACAATGAGCAGTTCTTC	CASSRDRATYNEQFF
TRBV19	NA	14	many	TRBJ2-7	TGTGCCAGTAGGCCGCGCGTCGTTCCCTACGAGCAGTACTTC	CASRPRVVPYEQYF
TRBV12-3/TRBV12-4	NA	16	NA	TRBJ1-1	TGTGCCAGCAGTGCTTACGGGGGGGGAGGCACAACTGAAGCTTTCTTT	CASSAYGGGGTTEAFF
TRBV6-2/TRBV6-3	NA	14	many	TRBJ2-5	TGTGCCAGCAGTTATACGGGGATACAAGAGACCCAGTACTTC	CASSYTGIQETQYF
TRBV2	NA	14	many	TRBJ1-5	TGTGCCAGCAGTGAAGCGGCGGGGGAGCAGCCCCAGCATTTT	CASSEAAGEQPQHF
TRBV5-6	NA	15	few	TRBJ1-1	TGTGCCAGCAGCTCGAGGGGGACAAAGAACACTGAAGCTTTCTTT	CASSSRGTKNTEAFF
TRBV3-1	NA	11	many	TRBJ1-1	TGTGCCAGCAGGGACAGCAATGAAGCTTTCTTT	CASRDSNEAFF
TRBV28	TRBD1	17	few	TRBJ1-5	TGTGCCAGCAGTTCAACAGGGGCCCCATATAGCAATCAGCCCCAGCATTTT	CASSSTGAPYSNQPQHF
TRBV12-3/TRBV12-4	TRBD1	17	many	TRBJ1-5	TGTGCCAGCAGTTCTGGGACAGGGACAGGTCGGAATCAGCCCCAGCATTTT	CASSSGTGTGRNQPQHF
TRBV2	NA	13	once	TRBJ2-7	TGTGCCAGCAGACTCTATCCGGGCTACGAGCAGTACTTC	CASRLYPGYEQYF
TRBV19	NA	13	many	TRBJ1-5	TGTGCCAGTAGTATAAACTTCAATCAGCCCCAGCATTTT	CASSINFNQPQHF
TRBV11-1	NA	14	many	TRBJ1-3	TGTGCCAGCAGCTTCGCCGTCTCTGGAAACACCATATATTTT	CASSFAVSGNTIYF
TRBV6-5	NA	14	many	TRBJ1-5	TGTGCCAGCAGTTTATCGTCGGACAATCAGCCCCAGCATTTT	CASSLSSDNQPQHF
TRBV12-3/TRBV12-4	TRBD2	19	NA	TRBJ2-5	TGTGCCAGCAGTTTAGCGCATGGGACTAGCGGGGGGGCGACAGAGACCCAGTACTTC	CASSLAHGTSGGATETQYF
TRBV20-1	NA	13	many	TRBJ1-5	TGCAGTGCTAGTAACGGCTTTGGGCAGCCCCAGCATTTT	CSASNGFGQPQHF
TRBV24-1	TRBD1	16	once	TRBJ1-1	TGTGCCACCAGTGACCCGAGGGACAGGGGGAACACTGAAGCTTTCTTT	CATSDPRDRGNTEAFF
TRBV13	NA	13	NA	TRBJ1-2	TGTGCCAGCAGCGTATTGACGGACTATGGCTACACCTTC	CASSVLTDYGYTF
TRBV6-1	TRBD1	14	NA	TRBJ2-7	TGTGCCAGCAGGCCACAGGGGAACTCCTACGAGCAGTACTTC	CASRPQGNSYEQYF
TRBV12-3/TRBV12-4	TRBD1	14	few	TRBJ1-1	TGTGCCAGCAGGGAGACAGGGGCCGGCACTGAAGCTTTCTTT	CASRETGAGTEAFF
TRBV7-8	NA	15	many	TRBJ2-7	TGTGCCAGCAGCTTCCTCCCGGACACGTCCTACGAGCAGTACTTC	CASSFLPDTSYEQYF
TRBV24-1	TRBD1	15	few	TRBJ2-5	TGTGCCACCAGTGATTCGGGACAGGTGGGAGAGACCCAGTACTTC	CATSDSGQVGETQYF
TRBV20-1	NA	12	many	TRBJ1-2	TGCAGTGCCATGACTACTAACTATGGCTACACCTTC	CSAMTTNYGYTF